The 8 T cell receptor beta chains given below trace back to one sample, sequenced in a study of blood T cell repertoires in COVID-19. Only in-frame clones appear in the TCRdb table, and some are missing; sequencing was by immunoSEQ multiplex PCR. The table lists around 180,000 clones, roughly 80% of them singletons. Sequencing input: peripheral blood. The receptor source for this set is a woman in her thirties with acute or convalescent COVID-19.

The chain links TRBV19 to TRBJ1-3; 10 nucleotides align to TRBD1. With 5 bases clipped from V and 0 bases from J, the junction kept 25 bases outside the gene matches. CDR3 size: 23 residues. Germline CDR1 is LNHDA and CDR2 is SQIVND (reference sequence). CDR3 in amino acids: CASSVDPGQGTIIGEGSGNTIYF. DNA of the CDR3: TGTGCCAGTAGTGTCGACCCGGGACAGGGGACAATCATCGGTGAGGGCTCTGGAAACACCATATATTTT.

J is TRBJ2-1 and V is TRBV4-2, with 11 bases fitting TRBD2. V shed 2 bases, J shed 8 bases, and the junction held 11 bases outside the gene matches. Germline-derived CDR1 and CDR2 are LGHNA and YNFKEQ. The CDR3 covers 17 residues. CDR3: CASSQSLTSGSGDEQFF. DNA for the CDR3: TGTGCCAGCAGCCAAAGCCTAACTAGCGGGAGTGGCGATGAGCAGTTCTTC.

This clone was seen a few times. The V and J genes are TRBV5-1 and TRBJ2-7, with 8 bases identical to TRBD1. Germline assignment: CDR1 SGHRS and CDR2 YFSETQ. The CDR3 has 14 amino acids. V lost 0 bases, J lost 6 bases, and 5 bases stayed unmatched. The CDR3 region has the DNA TGCGCCAGCAGCTTGGGGACAGGGTACTCCGAGCAGTACTTC. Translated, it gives CASSLGTGYSEQYF. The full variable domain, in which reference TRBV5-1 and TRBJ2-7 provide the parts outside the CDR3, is KAGVTQTPRYLIKTRGQQVTLSCSPISGHRSVSWYQQTPGQGLQFLFEYFSETQRNKGNFPGRFSGRQFSNSRSEMNVSTLELGDSALYLCASSLGTGYSEQYFGPGTRLTVT.

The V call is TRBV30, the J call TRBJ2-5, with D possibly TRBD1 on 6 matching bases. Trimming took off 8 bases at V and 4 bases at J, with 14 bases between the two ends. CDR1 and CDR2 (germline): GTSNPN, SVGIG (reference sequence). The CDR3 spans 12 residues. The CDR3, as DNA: TGTGCCCACAGGGTTGGGGGAGAGACCCAGTACTTC. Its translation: CAHRVGGETQYF.

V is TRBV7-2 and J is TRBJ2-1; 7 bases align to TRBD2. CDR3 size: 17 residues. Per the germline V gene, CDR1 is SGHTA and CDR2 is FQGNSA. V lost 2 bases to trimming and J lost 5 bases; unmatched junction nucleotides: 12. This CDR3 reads CASSLPDAGDQDNEQFF. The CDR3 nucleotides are TGTGCCAGCAGCTTACCCGATGCGGGGGATCAGGACAATGAGCAGTTCTTC.

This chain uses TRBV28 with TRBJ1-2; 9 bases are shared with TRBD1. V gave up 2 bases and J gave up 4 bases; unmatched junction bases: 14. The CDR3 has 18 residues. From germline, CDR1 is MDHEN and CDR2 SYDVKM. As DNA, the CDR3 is TGTGCCAGCAGTTTACCCCCGACAGGGGGGCCAGAAAGCTATGGCTACACCTTC. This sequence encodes CASSLPPTGGPESYGYTF.

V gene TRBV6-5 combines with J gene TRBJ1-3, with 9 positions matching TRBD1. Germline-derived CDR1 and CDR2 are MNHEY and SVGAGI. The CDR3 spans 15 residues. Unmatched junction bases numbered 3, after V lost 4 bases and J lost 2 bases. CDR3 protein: CASSWGQGAGNTIYF. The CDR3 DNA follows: TGTGCCAGCAGTTGGGGACAGGGTGCTGGAAACACCATATATTTT.

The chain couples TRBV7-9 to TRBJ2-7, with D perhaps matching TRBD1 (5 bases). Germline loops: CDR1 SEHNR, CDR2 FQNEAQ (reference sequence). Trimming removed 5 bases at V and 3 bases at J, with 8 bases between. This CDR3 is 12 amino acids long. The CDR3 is CASSLQDYEQYF. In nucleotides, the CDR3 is TGTGCCAGCAGCCTACAGGACTACGAGCAGTACTTC.